Detailed here is one T cell receptor beta chain. Its antigen is still unknown. The sample is drawn from a study of blood T cells in healthy people across ages. Study findings and constraints: The study regarded diversity estimates from one million T cells as underestimates. Strong correlation linked observed beta diversity and percent naive T cells.

A second PCR, run for about 7 to 11 cycles, used a sample-barcoded 5' primer plus a J-beta primer mix. One entry per CDR3 protein, called by TCRdb with MiXCR from the 5' RACE reads. The sample includes hundreds of thousands of distinct CDR3 sequences, approximately 47% of them seen just once. V lost 4 bases and J lost 2, with 15 bases in between. CDR3 length: 16 amino acids. Sequences were obtained from blood. The chain couples TRBV12-3 or TRBV12-4 to TRBJ1-5; maybe TRBD1 (5 bases). The clonotype originates from a man aged 60 to 69 in good health. DNA of the CDR3: TGTGCCAGCAGTTCGGGACCTCTGAGGGGCAATCAGCCCCAGCATTTT. Protein: CASSSGPLRGNQPQHF.